This TCR beta chain emerged from a study of radiation and T cells in renal cell carcinoma. V trimming: 3 bases; J trimming: 3 bases; junction bases outside the gene matches: 2. There are 13 residues in the CDR3. Germline V gene data show CDR1 as KGHSH and CDR2 as LQKENI. Of note for this clone: Its specificity is not known.

Libraries were prepared by immunoSEQ multiplex PCR; TCRdb keeps only in-frame clonotypes and omits some of them. Seen here are about 130,000 clones, about four fifths observed once, and the top ten hold around 3%. Findings and limits, study-wide: From baseline, blood top tumor clonotypes peaked at 2 weeks post-radiation.

The time point: baseline pretreatment blood. Treatment here: 15 Gy SBRT to primary tumor, nephrectomy 4 weeks later. Blood was sampled at baseline, 2 weeks and 4 weeks after SBRT. This renal cell carcinoma was of the clear cell type. The TCR originated in a woman aged 60-75 years with renal cell carcinoma. This specimen was blood, taken from a patient whose treatment included radiotherapy and nephrectomy. This sequence joins TRBV18 and TRBJ2-7; 7 bases agree with TRBD1. This CDR3 is CASSPGQLYEQYF. CDR3 nucleotide sequence: TGTGCCAGCTCACCGGGACAGCTCTACGAGCAGTACTTC.